These 27 T cell receptor beta chains originate from one sample sequenced in a study of T cells in Graves' hyperthyroidism and ophthalmopathy. Amplification yielded TCR beta CDR3 regions, with RNA transcripts as the source. The HTBI primer set drove a first-round RT-PCR of the TCR CDR3. TCRdb reprocessed the multiplex PCR reads with MiXCR, giving one entry per CDR3 protein. This table has around 580,000 distinct CDR3 sequences, under 60% appearing once. The sample consisted of peripheral blood or thyroid tissue (not recorded which). Receptor source: a woman between 18 and 29 years old with Graves' hyperthyroidism.

This clonotype was seen ten or more times. For the CDR3, the DNA is TGTGCCAGCAGTAGGCGAGTCGCTCCCTACGAGCAGTACTTC. This translates into CASSRRVAPYEQYF. The rearrangement joins TRBV12-3 or TRBV12-4 to TRBJ2-7; D ambiguous. V lost 5 bases to trimming and J lost 2 bases, with 13 bases between them. The CDR3 extends over 14 amino acids.

The chain uses TRBV7-9 and TRBJ1-6; no firm D call. CDR1 is SEHNR and CDR2 is FQNEAQ in the germline V gene (reference sequence). The CDR3 has 13 amino acids. V was trimmed by 4 bases and J by 8 bases, leaving 9 bases between them. CDR3 bases: TGTGCCAGCAGCTCCGGACGGGATTCACCCCTCCACTTT. Its protein product is CASSSGRDSPLHF.

The chain carries TRBV6-5 and TRBJ1-6; no clear D gene. The CDR3 totals 15 residues. Germline V gives CDR1 MNHEY, CDR2 SVGAGI. V lost 2 bases to trimming and J lost 1 base, with 6 bases between them. In DNA, the CDR3 is TGTGCCAGCAGTTACGGGGAGTCCTATAATTCACCCCTCCACTTT. Translating gives CASSYGESYNSPLHF.

This clonotype was seen ten or more times. The gene calls are TRBV2 and TRBJ1-2; 7 positions match TRBD1. This CDR3 is built from 15 residues. J gave up 1 base and V 6 bases, and 8 bases lay outside the gene matches. Germline values: CDR1 SNHLY, CDR2 FYNNEI. The CDR3 reads CASRARDSFNYGYTF. DNA for the CDR3: TGTGCCAGCAGAGCCCGGGACAGTTTTAACTATGGCTACACCTTC.

The table lists this clonotype with a few counts. The chain joins TRBV15 to TRBJ1-5, with D hard to call. CDR3 length equals 11 residues. V was shortened by 0 bases and J by 14 bases, with 8 bases between the two germline ends. CDR1 is LNHNV and CDR2 is YYDKDF in the germline V gene (reference sequence). The CDR3 bases are TGTGCCACCAGCAGAGATCGGGTCGAGCATTTT. It is translated as CATSRDRVEHF.

The gene calls are TRBV2 and TRBJ2-5; possibly TRBD1 for D (7 bases). V lost 4 bases and J 1 base, leaving 13 bases between the germline ends. CDR3 size: 15 residues. Germline CDR1 SNHLY, CDR2 FYNNEI. The chain's CDR3 is CASSAGGTAQETQYF. CDR3 DNA sequence: TGTGCCAGCAGTGCCGGAGGGACAGCCCAAGAGACCCAGTACTTC.

This clonotype was counted ten times or more. The junction shows a germline mismatch at one end, possibly a read error. The chain couples TRBV7-7 to TRBJ2-1; D gene ambiguous. CDR1 and CDR2 from the germline V gene are SSHAT and FNYEAQ (reference sequence). There are 13 residues in the CDR3. The CDR3 bases are TGTGCTAGCAGCTTAGGGAAGTCTAGTAGGCAGTTCTTC. It specifies CASSLGKSSRQFF.

This clonotype has just a few counts. The chain recombines TRBV6-5 with TRBJ2-5; 14 positions match TRBD2. The junction had 12 bases not matched to a gene; V was cut back by 5 bases and J by 4 bases. Germline CDR1 MNHEY, CDR2 SVGAGI. The CDR3 consists of 18 residues. As DNA, the CDR3 is TGTGCCAGCAGTCAAGGACTAGCGGGAGGCCCGATTAGAGAGACCCAGTACTTC. Amino acid sequence: CASSQGLAGGPIRETQYF.

This clonotype was seen a few times. It is likely a read error, because the conserved phenylalanine at the end of the CDR3 is missing. The DNA is left out, because the CDR3 cannot be placed on it with certainty; the CDR3 is given as TCRdb lists it. This chain joins TRBV2 and TRBJ1-1; the DNA was not used to check the table's D call, TRBD1. Germline V lookup: CDR1 SNHLY, CDR2 FYNNEI. Inclusive of both ends, the CDR3 amounts to 10 amino acids. CDR3 in amino acids: CASSADRDSR.

The chain carries TRBV19 and TRBJ2-7, with D maybe TRBD1 (6 bases). Trimming stripped 6 bases from V and 0 bases from J, with 9 bases between. Germline CDR1 reads LNHDA; CDR2 reads SQIVND (reference sequence). The length of the CDR3 is 13 residues. CDR3 DNA sequence: TGTGCCAGTAGGGACAGCACCTCCTACGAGCAGTACTTC. It translates to CASRDSTSYEQYF.

This clonotype was counted many times. The chain combines TRBV3-1 with TRBJ2-7; no clear D. CDR1 and CDR2 (germline): LGHDT, YNNKEL (reference sequence). The CDR3 has 13 amino acids. V was trimmed by 1 base and J by 1 base, leaving 5 bases between them. The CDR3 coding sequence is TGTGCCAGCAGCCAAGCGGTTTCCTACGAGCAGTACTTC. Protein: CASSQAVSYEQYF.

There are many counts of this clonotype. The gene calls are TRBV2 and TRBJ1-5, with TRBD1 matching over 9 bases. CDR3 length: 17 amino acids. Trimming cost V 4 bases and J 2 bases; bases outside gene matches: 9. The germline V gene has CDR1 SNHLY and CDR2 FYNNEI. CDR3 sequence reads: CASSGTLTGGGNQPQHF. The DNA for the CDR3 is TGTGCCAGCAGTGGGACTTTAACAGGGGGCGGCAATCAGCCCCAGCATTTT. The complete variable domain, with remaining parts taken from reference TRBV2 and TRBJ1-5, reads EPEVTQTPSHQVTQMGQEVILRCVPISNHLYFYWYRQILGQKVEFLVSFYNNEISEKSEIFDDQFSVERPDGSNFTLKIRSTKLEDSAMYFCASSGTLTGGGNQPQHFGDGTRLSIL.

This chain connects TRBV2 to TRBJ1-2; 8 bases map to TRBD1. The V segment lost 3 bases and the J segment 4 bases; nucleotides outside the gene matches: 7. This CDR3 spans 15 amino acids. Germline V gives CDR1 SNHLY, CDR2 FYNNEI. CDR3 residues: CASSDGTGGIYGYTF. The CDR3 nucleotides are TGTGCCAGCAGTGACGGAACAGGGGGGATCTATGGCTACACCTTC. Combining the CDR3 with reference TRBV2 and TRBJ1-2 gives the whole variable domain EPEVTQTPSHQVTQMGQEVILRCVPISNHLYFYWYRQILGQKVEFLVSFYNNEISEKSEIFDDQFSVERPDGSNFTLKIRSTKLEDSAMYFCASSDGTGGIYGYTFGSGTRLTVV.

The genes are TRBV2 and TRBJ2-2, with 9 bases that match TRBD2. The CDR3 length is 14 residues. CDR1 is SNHLY, CDR2 FYNNEI, per germline. Trimming at V came to 7 bases and at J to 9 bases, leaving 9 bases not matched to a gene. CDR3 protein: CASIRREGQRELFF. In DNA form, the CDR3 reads TGTGCCAGCATCAGGCGGGAGGGCCAGAGGGAGCTGTTTTTT.

The rearrangement joins TRBV7-6 to TRBJ2-7, with 12 bases matching TRBD2. Per germline, CDR1 SGHVS and CDR2 FNYEAQ. J lost 7 bases, V lost 0 bases, and 4 bases had no gene match. The CDR3 spans 15 residues. CDR3 nucleotides: TGTGCCAGCAGCTTAGCTTCTAGCGGGAGGGGAGAGCAGTACTTC. Its translation: CASSLASSGRGEQYF.

As DNA, the CDR3 is TGCAGCGTTAGGGCAGGGGACGACACTGAAGCTTTCTTT. Encoded protein: CSVRAGDDTEAFF. The genes are TRBV29-1 and TRBJ1-1, with D perhaps matching TRBD1 (6 bases). The CDR3 spans 13 residues. Germline CDR1 reads SQVTM; CDR2 reads ANQGSEA. Trimming pared 5 bases from V and 3 bases from J, leaving 13 bases between.

The chain is built from TRBV3-1 and TRBJ1-1; D might be TRBD1 (5 bases). The CDR3 is made up of 16 amino acids. The germline V gene encodes CDR1 LGHDT and CDR2 YNNKEL (reference sequence). Trimming left V 4 bases short and J 2 bases short, with 17 bases between. The CDR3 region has the DNA TGTGCCAGCAGCCTTATGCCCCTTGGGGGAAACACTGAAGCTTTCTTT. It codes for CASSLMPLGGNTEAFF.

With regard to this clonotype: A read error may explain this, as a much larger clone is one base away. The chain employs TRBV19 and TRBJ2-7; no firm D call. Germline CDR1 LNHDA, CDR2 SQIVND (reference sequence). Trimming cost V 10 bases and J 2 bases, with 15 bases left between them. CDR3 length: 13 residues. CDR3 DNA sequence: TGTGCCACCTCAACCCGAGTCGCCTACGAGCAGTACTTC. Translation gives CATSTRVAYEQYF.

Many counts were recorded for this clonotype. CDR3 DNA: TGTGCCAGCAGTTTCCAGCGGGAGGACTACGAGCAGTACTTC. Protein product: CASSFQREDYEQYF. The chain recombines TRBV27 with TRBJ2-7; 9 nucleotides line up with TRBD2. Germline V gene sequence: CDR1 MNHEY, CDR2 SMNVEV (reference sequence). The CDR3 consists of 14 residues. Trimming removed 3 bases from V and 3 bases from J; junction bases left unmatched: 3.

The J gene is TRBJ2-7, the V gene TRBV9, with 9 nucleotides matching TRBD1. V lost 4 bases, J lost 6 bases, and 11 bases stayed unmatched. Per germline, CDR1 SGDLS and CDR2 YYNGEE. The CDR3 consists of 15 residues. CDR3 sequence: CASSPRTGEVGEQYF. The DNA of the CDR3 is TGTGCCAGCAGCCCTAGGACAGGGGAGGTAGGCGAGCAGTACTTC.

V is TRBV29-1 and J is TRBJ2-5; 8 nucleotides align to TRBD2. The assigned J gene may be wrong: the sequence end matches TRBJ2-1 better. From germline, CDR1 is SQVTM and CDR2 ANQGSEA. The CDR3 runs 16 residues. The CDR3 DNA sequence: TGCAGCGTTGGGGCCCTGGGGCTAGCGGGTTACAATGAGCAGTTCTTC. Its protein product is CSVGALGLAGYNEQFF.

A word on this clonotype: A read error is possible here, since a much larger clone lies one base away. This chain links TRBV12-5 with TRBJ2-7; D gene unclear. Trimming cost V 3 bases and J 3 bases, with 9 bases left between them. The germline CDR1 and CDR2 sequences are LGHNT and FRNRAP. The CDR3 is 13 residues long. CDR3 sequence (DNA): TGTGCTAGTGGTTTTCGCAGTCTCTACGAGCAGTACTTC. It codes for CASGFRSLYEQYF.

The chain uses TRBV2 and TRBJ1-6, with 7 positions matching TRBD1. The ends lost 8 bases at V and 7 bases at J; junction bases unmatched: 8. The CDR3 covers 14 residues. From germline, CDR1 is SNHLY and CDR2 FYNNEI. The chain's CDR3 is CASGDRAGNSPLHF. Here the CDR3 DNA reads TGTGCCAGCGGCGACAGGGCTGGCAATTCACCCCTCCACTTT.

There are many counts of this clonotype. J is TRBJ2-7 and V is TRBV5-5, with 9 bases lining up with TRBD1. This CDR3 is 14 amino acids long. Germline CDR1 SGHKS, CDR2 YYEKEE (reference sequence). V was pared by 7 bases and J by 3 bases, with 8 bases of the junction left unmatched. CDR3 sequence (DNA): TGTGCCAGCTCACGGACAGGGGATAGCTACGAGCAGTACTTC. Protein product: CASSRTGDSYEQYF.

Many counts were recorded for this clonotype. The chain has TRBV27 and TRBJ1-2, with D hard to call. The V and J ends lost 6 bases and 2 bases respectively, with 10 bases between them. Germline V gene lookup returns CDR1 MNHEY and CDR2 SMNVEV (reference sequence). The CDR3 has 13 residues. CDR3 amino acids: CASSLRGNYGYTF. Here the CDR3 DNA reads TGTGCCAGCAGCTTAAGAGGGAACTATGGCTACACCTTC.

This chain links TRBV25-1 with TRBJ2-5; D may be TRBD1 or TRBD2 (5 bases each). Trimming shortened V by 4 bases and J by 5 bases, and 11 bases separated the two germline ends. Germline-derived CDR1 and CDR2 are MGHDK and SYGVNS. The CDR3 runs to 13 residues. CDR3 sequence (DNA): TGTGCCAGCAGTGTCGTGTGGGGGGAGACCCAGTACTTC. Translating gives CASSVVWGETQYF. The whole variable domain, filled in from reference TRBV25-1 and TRBJ2-5, reads EADIYQTPRYLVIGTGKKITLECSQTMGHDKMYWYQQDPGMELHLIHYSYGVNSTEKGDLSSESTVSRIRTEHFPLTLESARPSHTSQYLCASSVVWGETQYFGPGTRLLVL.

The J gene is TRBJ1-2, the V gene TRBV6-6; TRBD1 is a possible D gene (6 bases). CDR1 is MNHNY, CDR2 SVGAGI, per germline (reference sequence). V dropped 2 bases and J dropped 6 bases, with 16 bases sitting between them. The CDR3 runs 15 residues. The CDR3 reads CASSYTGTLRDGYTF. Written as DNA, the CDR3 is TGTGCCAGCAGTTACACAGGGACCTTGCGGGATGGCTACACCTTC.